The clone carrying this T cell receptor beta chain was observed a few times. No antigen is known for it. It was with a sample-barcoded 5' primer and a J-beta primer mix that a second PCR of about 7 to 12 cycles was run. One entry per CDR3 protein, called by TCRdb with MiXCR from the 5' RACE reads. The table records roughly 700,000 distinct CDR3 sequences, just under 25% of them present only once. Each sample yielded at least 5 micrograms of PBMC total RNA. This record belongs to a study of blood T cells in healthy people across ages. Study-level points and caveats: Nothing was known about donor CMV status, and this possibly confounded expanded clonotype changes.

These data also featured in a second study, about T cells of mothers and their children.

This clonotype was obtained from a boy between 10 and 17 years old in good health. The sample was blood.

The CDR3: CATKTGSGTQYF. In DNA form, the CDR3 reads TGTGCCACCAAGACAGGGAGCGGGACCCAGTACTTC. The chain is built from TRBV7-9 and TRBJ2-5; TRBD1 aligns across 7 bases. With 10 bases clipped from V and 7 bases from J, the junction kept 9 bases outside the gene matches. CDR1 and CDR2 (germline): SEHNR, FQNEAQ (reference sequence). The CDR3 spans 12 residues.